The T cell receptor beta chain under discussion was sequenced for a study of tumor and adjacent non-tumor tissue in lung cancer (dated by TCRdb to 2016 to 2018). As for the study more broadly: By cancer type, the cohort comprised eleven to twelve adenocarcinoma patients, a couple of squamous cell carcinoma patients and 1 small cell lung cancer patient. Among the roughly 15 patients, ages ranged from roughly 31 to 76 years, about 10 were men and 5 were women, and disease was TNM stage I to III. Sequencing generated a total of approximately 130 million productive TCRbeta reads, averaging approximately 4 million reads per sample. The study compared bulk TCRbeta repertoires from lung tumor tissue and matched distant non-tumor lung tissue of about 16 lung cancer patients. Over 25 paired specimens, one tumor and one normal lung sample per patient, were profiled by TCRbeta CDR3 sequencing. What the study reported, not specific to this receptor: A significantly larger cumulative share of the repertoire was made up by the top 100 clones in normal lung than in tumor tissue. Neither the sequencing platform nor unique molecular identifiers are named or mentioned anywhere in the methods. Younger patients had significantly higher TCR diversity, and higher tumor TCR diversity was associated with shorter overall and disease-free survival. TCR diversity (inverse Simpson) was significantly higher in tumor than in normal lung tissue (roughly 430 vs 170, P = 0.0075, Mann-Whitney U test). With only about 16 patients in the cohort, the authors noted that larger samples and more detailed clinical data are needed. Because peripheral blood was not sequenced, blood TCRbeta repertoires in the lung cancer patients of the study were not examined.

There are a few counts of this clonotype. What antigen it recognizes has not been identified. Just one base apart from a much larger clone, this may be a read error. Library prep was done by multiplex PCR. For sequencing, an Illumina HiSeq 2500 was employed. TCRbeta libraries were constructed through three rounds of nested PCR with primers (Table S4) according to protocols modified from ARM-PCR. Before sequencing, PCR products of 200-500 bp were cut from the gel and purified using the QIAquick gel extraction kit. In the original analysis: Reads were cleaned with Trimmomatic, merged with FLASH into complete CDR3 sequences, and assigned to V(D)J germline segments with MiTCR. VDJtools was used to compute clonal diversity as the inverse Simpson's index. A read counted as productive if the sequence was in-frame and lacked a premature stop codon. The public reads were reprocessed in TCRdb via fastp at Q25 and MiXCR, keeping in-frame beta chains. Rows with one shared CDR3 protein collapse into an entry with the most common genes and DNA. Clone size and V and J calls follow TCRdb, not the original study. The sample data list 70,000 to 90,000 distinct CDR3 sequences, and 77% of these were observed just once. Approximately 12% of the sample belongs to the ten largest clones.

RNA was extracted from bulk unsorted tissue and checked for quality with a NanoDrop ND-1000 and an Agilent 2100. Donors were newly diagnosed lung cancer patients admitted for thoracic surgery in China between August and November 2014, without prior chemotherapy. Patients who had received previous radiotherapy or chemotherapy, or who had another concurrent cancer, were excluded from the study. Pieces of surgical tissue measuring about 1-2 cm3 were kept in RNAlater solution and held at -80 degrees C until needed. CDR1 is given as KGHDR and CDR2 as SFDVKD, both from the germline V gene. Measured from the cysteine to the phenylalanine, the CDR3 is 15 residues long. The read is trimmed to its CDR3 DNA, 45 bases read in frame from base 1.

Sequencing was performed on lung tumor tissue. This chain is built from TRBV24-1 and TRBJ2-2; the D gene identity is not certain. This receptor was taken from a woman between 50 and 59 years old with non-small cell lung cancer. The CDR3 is CAISDPGTNTGELFF. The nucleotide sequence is TGTGCCATCAGTGATCCTGGAACGAACACCGGGGAGCTGTTTTTT.